One sample yielded the 32 T cell receptor beta chains listed below, sequenced in a study of blood T cell repertoires in COVID-19. Repertoires were generated with immunoSEQ multiplex PCR, while TCRdb's copy carries only in-frame clones and drops some. The data hold some 150,000 clones, with 80% observed a single time. The sequenced sample consisted of peripheral blood. These receptors were taken from a man in his 60s with active or convalescent COVID-19.

The chain couples TRBV7-7 to TRBJ2-2; 10 bases are a match to TRBD2. The CDR3 is 19 residues long. J gave up 5 bases and V 5 bases, and 17 bases lay outside the gene matches. The germline CDR1 and CDR2 sequences are SSHAT and FNYEAQ (reference sequence). The CDR3 DNA is TGTGCCAGCAGCGCCTGGCTAGCGGGGGCGCCCGGGGGGACCGGGGAGCTGTTTTTT. Amino acids: CASSAWLAGAPGGTGELFF.

The chain couples TRBV28 to TRBJ1-2, with TRBD1 matching 11 bases. The CDR3 consists of 15 residues. The V segment lost 6 bases and the J segment 3 bases; nucleotides outside the gene matches: 6. Germline V CDR1 and CDR2: MDHEN, SYDVKM. The CDR3 spells CASSHGTGGYYGYTF. DNA of the CDR3: TGTGCCAGCAGCCACGGGACAGGGGGGTACTATGGCTACACCTTC.

This chain uses TRBV27 with TRBJ2-1; 8 bases line up with TRBD2. The CDR3 length is 15 residues. Germline CDR1 and CDR2: MNHEY and SMNVEV (reference sequence). Trimming cost V 4 bases and J 7 bases; bases outside gene matches: 9. The CDR3 coding sequence is TGTGCCAGCAGTTCCCTAGCGGGCTTCTTTAATGAGCAGTTCTTC. Translating it yields CASSSLAGFFNEQFF.

CDR3 residues: CASSIQGYQPQHF. Written as DNA, the CDR3 is TGTGCCAGTAGCATACAGGGATACCAGCCCCAGCATTTT. This chain links TRBV19 with TRBJ1-5, with a weak D call TRBD1 (6 bases). Germline V gene data show CDR1 as LNHDA and CDR2 as SQIVND (reference sequence). Trimming stripped 6 bases from V and 7 bases from J, with 13 bases between. This CDR3 is 13 amino acids long.

The chain recombines TRBV4-3 with TRBJ1-2; TRBD1 is a possible D gene (6 bases). The germline V and J ends were trimmed by 0 bases and 5 bases, with 10 bases remaining between them. The CDR3 covers 14 residues. Germline V lookup: CDR1 LGHNA, CDR2 YSLEER. CDR3 protein: CASSQDWTEYGYTF. The CDR3 nucleotides read TGCGCCAGCAGCCAAGATTGGACAGAATATGGCTACACCTTC.

V and J are TRBV7-9 and TRBJ1-2; D is perhaps TRBD1 (6 bases). Germline CDR1 and CDR2: SEHNR and FQNEAQ (reference sequence). The CDR3 has 14 amino acids. V lost 2 bases and J 2 bases, leaving 9 bases between the germline ends. The CDR3, as DNA: TGTGCCAGCAGCTTAACGACAGGAAACTATGGCTACACCTTC. Its protein is CASSLTTGNYGYTF.

The chain joins TRBV2 to TRBJ1-3; D may be TRBD1 (5 bases). Germline loops: CDR1 SNHLY, CDR2 FYNNEI. This CDR3 comprises 14 residues. The ends were cut back, 7 bases at V and 3 bases at J, with 13 bases in the middle. The CDR3 loop reads CASKDGTVGNTIYF. In DNA, the CDR3 is TGTGCCAGCAAAGACGGGACTGTTGGAAACACCATATATTTT.

The V gene is TRBV2, the J gene TRBJ2-6, with D maybe TRBD1 (6 bases). The CDR3 contains 16 residues. Trimming removed 5 bases from V and 0 bases from J, with 11 bases in between. In germline, CDR1 is SNHLY, CDR2 FYNNEI. This CDR3 is CASSSHRVSGANVLTF. DNA for the CDR3: TGTGCCAGCAGTTCCCACAGGGTCTCTGGGGCCAACGTCCTGACTTTC.

This rearrangement joins TRBV18 to TRBJ2-7, with 14 bases matching TRBD2. With V trimmed by 3 bases and J by 7 bases, 8 bases remained unmatched. CDR1 is KGHSH and CDR2 is LQKENI in the germline V gene. The CDR3 consists of 16 residues. The DNA for the CDR3 is TGTGCCAGCTCACCCCCGGGACTAGCGGGAGCAAGGGAGCAGTACTTC. This sequence encodes CASSPPGLAGAREQYF.

The rearrangement uses TRBV18 and TRBJ1-4; 8 bases map to TRBD1. The V gene's germline CDR1 is KGHSH and CDR2 LQKENI. V dropped 2 bases and J dropped 5; count of bases not matched to a gene: 4. The CDR3 runs to 15 residues. The CDR3 sequence is CASSPLGQENEKLFF. For the CDR3, the DNA is TGTGCCAGCTCACCATTGGGACAGGAAAATGAAAAACTGTTTTTT. The variable domain in full, completed from reference TRBV18 and TRBJ1-4, reads NAGVMQNPRHLVRRRGQEARLRCSPMKGHSHVYWYRQLPEEGLKFMVYLQKENIIDESGMPKERFSAEFPKEGPSILRIQQVVRGDSAAYFCASSPLGQENEKLFFGSGTQLSVL.

V usage is TRBV3-1 (or the pseudogene TRBV3-2) and J usage is TRBJ1-3; weak D call: TRBD1 (5 bases). V was pared by 4 bases and J by 1 base, with 14 bases between. The CDR3 loop spans 16 amino acids. The V gene's germline CDR1 is LGHDT and CDR2 YNNKEL (reference sequence). CDR3 protein: CASSRGGDLSGNTIYF. In nucleotides, the CDR3 is TGTGCCAGCAGCCGGGGGGGGGACTTATCTGGAAACACCATATATTTT.

The chain combines TRBV12-3 or TRBV12-4 with TRBJ2-5; the D gene is possibly TRBD1 (6 bases). V shed 5 bases and J shed 2 bases, with 9 bases lying between them. The CDR3 has 13 residues. As DNA, the CDR3 is TGTGCCAGCAGTCCGCAGGGGCAAGAGACCCAGTACTTC. Its protein product is CASSPQGQETQYF.

This chain uses TRBV11-2 with TRBJ1-2; 8 nucleotides agree with TRBD1. With 5 bases clipped from V and 4 bases from J, the junction kept 6 bases outside the gene matches. The germline gives CDR1 SGHAT, CDR2 FQNNGV. This CDR3 has 14 amino acids. CDR3 coding DNA: TGTGCCAGCAGCCCCACAACAGGGGGCTATGGCTACACCTTC. As protein: CASSPTTGGYGYTF.

The chain links TRBV19 to TRBJ1-1; 7 bases are a match to TRBD1. The CDR3 runs to 14 residues. The germline gives CDR1 LNHDA, CDR2 SQIVND (reference sequence). With 8 bases clipped from V and 0 bases from J, the junction kept 6 bases outside the gene matches. This chain's CDR3 is CASVQQGMNTEAFF. The CDR3, as DNA: TGTGCCAGTGTCCAACAGGGGATGAACACTGAAGCTTTCTTT.

This chain connects TRBV5-1 to TRBJ2-2; 10 bases line up with TRBD1. Germline CDR1 is SGHRS and CDR2 is YFSETQ. Trimming took 3 bases from V and 4 from J; bases not matched to a gene: 9. CDR3 length: 17 residues. The DNA of the CDR3 is TGCGCCAGCAGCTCGACCCGGGACAGGGGACCCACCGGGGAGCTGTTTTTT. Translated, it gives CASSSTRDRGPTGELFF.

The rearrangement joins TRBV7-2 to TRBJ2-3; 11 bases agree with TRBD2. Germline assignment: CDR1 SGHTA and CDR2 FQGNSA. The ends lost 7 bases at V and 5 bases at J; junction bases unmatched: 11. CDR3 length equals 16 residues. The CDR3 is CASNTARLAGGDTQYF. For the CDR3, the DNA is TGTGCCAGCAACACAGCGCGTCTAGCGGGAGGAGATACGCAGTATTTT.

This clone was seen more than once but under ten times. The chain recombines TRBV4-2 with TRBJ1-4; the match to TRBD1 covers 7 bases. The CDR3 runs 17 residues. CDR1 and CDR2 (germline): LGHNA, YNFKEQ. V was pared by 0 bases and J by 0 bases, with 4 bases of the junction left unmatched. The chain's CDR3 is CASSQEPQGATNEKLFF. In nucleotides, the CDR3 is TGTGCCAGCAGCCAAGAGCCTCAGGGGGCAACTAATGAAAAACTGTTTTTT.

This clone was found a few times. The V gene is TRBV12-3 or TRBV12-4, the J gene TRBJ1-2; no clear D. The CDR3 sequence is 12 residues long. Deletions cut 5 bases from V and 6 bases from J, with 10 bases between. The CDR3 spells CASSPIGDGYTF. The CDR3 DNA follows: TGTGCCAGCAGTCCTATCGGGGATGGCTACACCTTC.

On this clone: The identical CDR3 is also encoded by other nucleotide sequences in the sample. This chain links TRBV4-3 with TRBJ2-3, with TRBD2 identical over 10 bases. Germline assignment: CDR1 LGHNA and CDR2 YSLEER. This CDR3 is built from 16 residues. The V and J ends lost 2 bases and 2 bases, in that order; junction bases with no gene match: 4. The CDR3 here is CASSQSGLADTDTQYF. The CDR3, as DNA: TGCGCCAGCAGCCAATCTGGACTAGCGGACACAGATACGCAGTATTTT.

The V gene is TRBV7-9, the J gene TRBJ1-5, with D perhaps TRBD1 (5 bases). Trimming pared 0 bases from V and 3 bases from J, leaving 9 bases between. The CDR3 covers 15 residues. The germline V gene has CDR1 SEHNR and CDR2 FQNEAQ (reference sequence). The CDR3 reads CASSLAGTDNQPQHF. The DNA of the CDR3 is TGTGCCAGCAGCTTAGCCGGGACTGACAATCAGCCCCAGCATTTT.

CDR3 protein: CASSGTGRSYEQYF. Written as DNA, the CDR3 is TGTGCCAGCAGTGGGACAGGGCGCTCCTACGAGCAGTACTTC. The chain has TRBV28 and TRBJ2-7; 9 bases agree with TRBD1. Germline V lookup: CDR1 MDHEN, CDR2 SYDVKM. The CDR3 extends over 14 amino acids. Germline trimming cut 5 bases from V and 0 bases from J; bases unmatched to any gene: 2.

V and J are TRBV5-4 and TRBJ2-6, with 7 bases that match TRBD1. The CDR3 consists of 17 residues. V shed 4 bases and J 0 bases; nucleotides not matched to a gene: 7. Germline values: CDR1 SGHNT, CDR2 YYREEE (reference sequence). CDR3 loop: CASSPRDSRSGANVLTF. The CDR3, as DNA: TGTGCCAGCAGCCCCCGGGACAGCCGCTCTGGGGCCAACGTCCTGACTTTC.

This chain links TRBV10-1 with TRBJ1-1, with TRBD1 as a possible D gene (6 bases). The CDR3 consists of 16 residues. Germline V CDR1 and CDR2: WNHNN, SYGVQD (reference sequence). Trimming removed 1 base at V and 1 base at J, with 13 bases between. CDR3 DNA: TGCGCCAGCAGTGAGTTGAGTCAGGGGAGGAACACTGAAGCTTTCTTT. Its protein is CASSELSQGRNTEAFF.

The CDR3 is CASSLAKWGLADPSYEQYF. The CDR3 coding sequence is TGTGCCAGCAGCTTGGCTAAGTGGGGACTAGCGGACCCCTCCTACGAGCAGTACTTC. V and J are TRBV5-6 and TRBJ2-7; 11 bases fit TRBD2. Trimming at V came to 0 bases and at J to 0 bases, leaving 11 bases not matched to a gene. Germline V gives CDR1 SGHDT, CDR2 YYEEEE. CDR3 length: 19 residues.

V usage is TRBV18 and J usage is TRBJ1-1; D ambiguous. The CDR3 is 13 amino acids. V was pared by 0 bases and J by 2 bases, with 4 bases between. Germline V gene sequence: CDR1 KGHSH, CDR2 LQKENI. The CDR3 loop reads CASSPPHNTEAFF. For the CDR3, the DNA is TGTGCCAGCTCACCACCCCATAACACTGAAGCTTTCTTT.

This sequence joins TRBV7-9 and TRBJ1-5; 8 bases agree with TRBD1. The length of the CDR3 is 15 residues. Trimming cost V 11 bases and J 6 bases; bases outside gene matches: 15. In germline, CDR1 is SEHNR, CDR2 FQNEAQ (reference sequence). CDR3 bases: TGTGCCCTAAGGACAGGGCTAATCCAAGGTCAGCCCCAGCATTTT. Translated: CALRTGLIQGQPQHF. The variable domain in full, completed from reference TRBV7-9 and TRBJ1-5, reads DTGVSQNPRHKITKRGQNVTFRCDPISEHNRLYWYRQTLGQGPEFLTYFQNEAQLEKSRLLSDRFSAERPKGSFSTLEIQRTEQGDSAMYLCALRTGLIQGQPQHFGDGTRLSIL.

The chain couples TRBV6-2 or TRBV6-3 to TRBJ2-1; 7 bases are shared with TRBD1. CDR3 length: 15 residues. In germline, CDR1 is MNHEY, CDR2 SVGEGT. V shed 0 bases, J shed 6 bases, and the junction held 5 bases outside the gene matches. The CDR3 is CASSYSTGQRNEQFF. In DNA form, the CDR3 reads TGTGCCAGCAGTTACTCGACAGGGCAGCGCAATGAGCAGTTCTTC.

J is TRBJ1-3 and V is TRBV30; D perhaps matches TRBD1 (5 bases). This CDR3 is 16 amino acids long. Germline V gene sequence: CDR1 GTSNPN, CDR2 SVGIG (reference sequence). V was pared by 2 bases and J by 3 bases, with 17 bases between. The CDR3 coding sequence is TGTGCCTGGAGTCCCCCGGGACTCTATCTTGGAAACACCATATATTTT. This codes for CAWSPPGLYLGNTIYF.

The chain employs TRBV4-1 and TRBJ2-1; 8 bases are a match to TRBD1. Germline lookup yields CDR1 MGHRA and CDR2 YSYEKL. The CDR3 has 15 amino acids. The ends lost 4 bases at V and 7 bases at J; junction bases unmatched: 9. CDR3 in DNA: TGCGCCAGCAGCCCCTCGCAGGGGGCGAGGAATGAGCAGTTCTTC. This codes for CASSPSQGARNEQFF.

The rearrangement uses TRBV6-5 and TRBJ1-1; D unresolved. This CDR3 comprises 10 residues. V lost 7 bases and J 9 bases, leaving 9 bases between the germline ends. Germline CDR1 is MNHEY and CDR2 is SVGAGI. CDR3 residues: CASIREKAFF. The CDR3 nucleotides are TGTGCCAGCATACGGGAGAAAGCTTTCTTT.

The rearrangement links TRBV6-5 to TRBJ2-2; weak D call: TRBD2 (6 bases). CDR3 size: 15 residues. V lost 11 bases and J 1 base, leaving 17 bases between the germline ends. Germline CDR1 reads MNHEY; CDR2 reads SVGAGI. The CDR3 DNA follows: TGTGCCTCATCTCCGGGACTGTTGAACACCGGGGAGCTGTTTTTT. Its protein is CASSPGLLNTGELFF.

V is TRBV7-9 and J is TRBJ2-2; 11 bases are shared with TRBD2. CDR3 size: 15 residues. Germline-derived CDR1 and CDR2 are SEHNR and FQNEAQ (reference sequence). V lost 3 bases, J lost 5 bases, and 2 bases stayed unmatched. CDR3 nucleotides: TGTGCCAGCAGCTTTAGCGGGAGGGGTACCGGGGAGCTGTTTTTT. It translates to CASSFSGRGTGELFF. The full variable domain, in which reference TRBV7-9 and TRBJ2-2 provide the parts outside the CDR3, is DTGVSQNPRHKITKRGQNVTFRCDPISEHNRLYWYRQTLGQGPEFLTYFQNEAQLEKSRLLSDRFSAERPKGSFSTLEIQRTEQGDSAMYLCASSFSGRGTGELFFGEGSRLTVL.